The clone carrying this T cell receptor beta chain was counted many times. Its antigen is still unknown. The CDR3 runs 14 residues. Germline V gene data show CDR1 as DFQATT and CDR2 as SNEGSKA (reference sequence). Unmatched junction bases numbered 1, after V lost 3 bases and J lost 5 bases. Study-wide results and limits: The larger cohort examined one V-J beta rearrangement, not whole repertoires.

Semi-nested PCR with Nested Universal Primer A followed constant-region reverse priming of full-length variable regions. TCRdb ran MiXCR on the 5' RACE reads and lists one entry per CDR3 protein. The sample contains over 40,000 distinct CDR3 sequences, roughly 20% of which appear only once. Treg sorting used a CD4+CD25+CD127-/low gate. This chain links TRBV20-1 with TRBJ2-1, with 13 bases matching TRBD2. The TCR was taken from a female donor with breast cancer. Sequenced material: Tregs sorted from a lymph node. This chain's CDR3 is CSARGLAGHNEQFF. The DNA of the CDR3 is TGCAGTGCTAGGGGACTAGCGGGGCACAATGAGCAGTTCTTC.